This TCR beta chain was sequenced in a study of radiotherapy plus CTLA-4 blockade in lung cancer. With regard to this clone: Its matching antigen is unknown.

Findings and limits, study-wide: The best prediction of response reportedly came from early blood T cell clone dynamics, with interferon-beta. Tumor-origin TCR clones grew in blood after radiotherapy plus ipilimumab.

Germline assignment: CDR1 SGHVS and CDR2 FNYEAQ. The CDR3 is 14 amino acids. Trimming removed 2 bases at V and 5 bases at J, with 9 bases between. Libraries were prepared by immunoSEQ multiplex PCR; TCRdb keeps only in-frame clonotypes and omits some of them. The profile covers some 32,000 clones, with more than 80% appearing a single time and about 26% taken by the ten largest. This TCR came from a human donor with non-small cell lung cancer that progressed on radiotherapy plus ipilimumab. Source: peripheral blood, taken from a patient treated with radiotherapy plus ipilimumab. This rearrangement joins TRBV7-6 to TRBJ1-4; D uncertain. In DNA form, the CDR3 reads TGTGCCAGCAGCTTACAGGCCCTCAATGAAAAACTGTTTTTT. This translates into CASSLQALNEKLFF. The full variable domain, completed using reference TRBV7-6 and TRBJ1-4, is GAGVSQSPRYKVTKRGQDVALRCDPISGHVSLYWYRQALGQGPEFLTYFNYEAQQDKSGLPNDRFSAERPEGSISTLTIQRTEQRDSAMYRCASSLQALNEKLFFGSGTQLSVL.